This entry lists 11 T cell receptor beta chains sequenced from one sample in a study of T cells after somatic rescue of genetic block. The data were produced by immunoSEQ multiplex PCR, yet TCRdb's version contains in-frame clones alone and is incomplete. This table has 12,000 to 15,000 clones, around 70% appearing once. The sample consisted of peripheral blood mononuclear cells (PBMCs). These receptors were collected from a boy younger than 18.

The chain couples TRBV5-1 to TRBJ1-4; 10 bases agree with TRBD1. Germline CDR1 is SGHRS and CDR2 is YFSETQ. This CDR3 region has 15 residues. V was pared by 4 bases and J by 5 bases, with 5 bases of the junction left unmatched. Here the CDR3 reads CASSPRQGANEKLFF. DNA for the CDR3: TGCGCCAGCAGCCCTCGACAGGGGGCGAATGAAAAACTGTTTTTT.

This clone was observed a few times. V is TRBV9 and J is TRBJ2-3; D is unresolved. CDR1 and CDR2 (germline): SGDLS, YYNGEE. The V end was cut by 4 bases, the J end by 6 bases, with 12 bases between. The CDR3 covers 13 residues. CDR3 in DNA: TGTGCCAGCAGCCCCCCTTTAGCCGATACGCAGTATTTT. This sequence encodes CASSPPLADTQYF.

This clone was detected a few times. The V and J genes are TRBV7-9 and TRBJ1-4; TRBD1 agrees at 7 bases. This CDR3 region has 16 residues. Trimming took 5 bases from V and 7 from J; bases not matched to a gene: 13. Germline CDR1 is SEHNR and CDR2 is FQNEAQ (reference sequence). The CDR3: CASSGPYQGGSEKLFF. The CDR3 DNA reads as TGTGCCAGCAGCGGGCCGTACCAGGGGGGAAGTGAAAAACTGTTTTTT.

V and J are TRBV9 and TRBJ2-7, with 10 positions matching TRBD1. The ends lost 0 bases at V and 1 base at J; junction bases unmatched: 4. The germline gives CDR1 SGDLS, CDR2 YYNGEE. The CDR3 has 16 residues. CDR3 region: CASSVGQGAQSYEQYF. In DNA, the CDR3 is TGTGCCAGCAGCGTAGGACAGGGGGCGCAATCCTACGAGCAGTACTTC.

The chain is built from TRBV10-2 and TRBJ2-3; no clear D. V was trimmed by 7 bases and J by 3 bases, leaving 11 bases between them. Germline CDR1 WSHSY, CDR2 SAAADI. The CDR3 loop spans 13 amino acids. CDR3 bases: TGCGCCAGCAACCGCCAGGCGACAGATACGCAGTATTTT. Protein sequence: CASNRQATDTQYF.

The chain joins TRBV10-1 to TRBJ2-3, with TRBD2 matching over 13 bases. Germline-derived CDR1 and CDR2 are WNHNN and SYGVQD (reference sequence). After removal of 6 bases from V and 5 bases from J, the junction contained 8 bases not matched to a gene. CDR3 size: 16 residues. CDR3 protein: CASRQGLAGVGDTQYF. The CDR3 nucleotides are TGCGCCAGCAGACAAGGACTAGCGGGAGTTGGAGATACGCAGTATTTT.

The genes are TRBV7-3 and TRBJ2-3; no clear D. The ends were cut back, 4 bases at V and 2 bases at J, with 10 bases in the middle. This CDR3 comprises 14 residues. The V gene's germline CDR1 is SGHTA and CDR2 FQGTGA. CDR3 region: CASSSAGLTDTQYF. DNA of the CDR3: TGTGCCAGCAGCTCAGCAGGTCTCACAGATACGCAGTATTTT.

This clone was counted between two and nine times. The rearrangement links TRBV7-9 to TRBJ2-2, with 8 bases identical to TRBD1. The CDR3 contains 14 residues. CDR1 SEHNR and CDR2 FQNEAQ come from the germline V gene (reference sequence). The ends lost 8 bases at V and 3 bases at J; junction bases unmatched: 5. The CDR3, as DNA: TGTGCCAGCCGGGGACAGGTGTACACCGGGGAGCTGTTTTTT. It is translated as CASRGQVYTGELFF.

The V call is TRBV19, the J call TRBJ2-7; D gene ambiguous. Trimming shortened V by 6 bases and J by 0 bases, and 9 bases separated the two germline ends. Germline CDR1 and CDR2: LNHDA and SQIVND (reference sequence). The CDR3 is 13 amino acids. The CDR3 loop is CASRRAPSYEQYF. The DNA of the CDR3 is TGTGCCAGTAGAAGGGCGCCCTCCTACGAGCAGTACTTC.

The gene calls are TRBV5-4 and TRBJ2-1, with a weak D call TRBD2 (6 bases). Trimming cost V 0 bases and J 6 bases, with 13 bases left between them. The germline V gene has CDR1 SGHNT and CDR2 YYREEE (reference sequence). This CDR3 comprises 15 residues. The CDR3 DNA is TGTGCCAGCAGCTTGGAAGTGACTAGTTCCAATGAGCAGTTCTTC. Its protein is CASSLEVTSSNEQFF. Full variable domain (rest looked up from reference TRBV5-4 and TRBJ2-1): ETGVTQSPTHLIKTRGQQVTLRCSSQSGHNTVSWYQQALGQGPQFIFQYYREEENGRGNFPPRFSGLQFPNYSSELNVNALELDDSALYLCASSLEVTSSNEQFFGPGTRLTVL.

The rearrangement links TRBV5-1 to TRBJ1-6; unclear D gene. Germline CDR1 reads SGHRS; CDR2 reads YFSETQ. The CDR3 runs to 13 residues. V shed 0 bases and J shed 10 bases, with 8 bases lying between them. The CDR3 reads CASSLGGESPLHF. The CDR3 DNA is TGCGCCAGCAGCTTGGGGGGAGAATCACCCCTCCACTTT.